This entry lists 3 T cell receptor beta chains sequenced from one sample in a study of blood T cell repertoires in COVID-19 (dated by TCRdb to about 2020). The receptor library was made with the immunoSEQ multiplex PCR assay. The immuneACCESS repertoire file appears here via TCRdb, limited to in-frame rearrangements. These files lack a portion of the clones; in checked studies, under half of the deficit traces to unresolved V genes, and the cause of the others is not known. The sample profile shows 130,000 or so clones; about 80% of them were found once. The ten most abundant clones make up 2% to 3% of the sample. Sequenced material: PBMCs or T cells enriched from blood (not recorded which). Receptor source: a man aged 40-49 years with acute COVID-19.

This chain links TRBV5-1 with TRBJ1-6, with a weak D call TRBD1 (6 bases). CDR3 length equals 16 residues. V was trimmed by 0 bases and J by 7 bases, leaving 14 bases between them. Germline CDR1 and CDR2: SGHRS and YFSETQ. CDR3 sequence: CASSLGQALGNSPLHF. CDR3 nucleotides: TGCGCCAGCAGCTTGGGACAGGCATTAGGAAATTCACCCCTCCACTTT.

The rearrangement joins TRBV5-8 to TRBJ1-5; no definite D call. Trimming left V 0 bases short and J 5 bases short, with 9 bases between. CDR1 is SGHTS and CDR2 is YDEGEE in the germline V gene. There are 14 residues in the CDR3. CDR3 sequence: CASSLVDNYQPQHF. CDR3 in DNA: TGTGCCAGCAGCTTGGTTGACAACTATCAGCCCCAGCATTTT. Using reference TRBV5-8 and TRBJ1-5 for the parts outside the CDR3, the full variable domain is EAGVTQSPTHLIKTRGQQATLRCSPISGHTSVYWYQQALGLGLQFLLWYDEGEERNRGNFPPRFSGRQFPNYSSELNVNALELEDSALYLCASSLVDNYQPQHFGDGTRLSIL.

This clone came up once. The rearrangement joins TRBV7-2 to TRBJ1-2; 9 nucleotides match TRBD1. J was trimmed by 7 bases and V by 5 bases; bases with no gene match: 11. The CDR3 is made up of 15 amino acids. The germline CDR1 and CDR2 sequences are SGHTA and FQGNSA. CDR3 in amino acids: CASSLGLQGQGGYTF. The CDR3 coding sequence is TGTGCCAGCAGCCTGGGGTTACAGGGACAGGGTGGCTACACCTTC.